The entry that follows covers one TCR beta chain sequence. This clonotype turned up a few times. The antigen it binds to is not known. No base quality information exists; no much larger clone differs at one position. Library preparation used 5' RACE. This sample was sequenced with an Illumina HiSeq 2500. A second PCR of about 7 to 12 cycles was run with a J-beta primer mix and a sample-barcoded 5' primer. A template-switch 5' adaptor carrying 12 random nucleotides introduced a unique molecular identifier onto each TCR beta cDNA molecule. At least 2.5 million CDR3-containing paired-end reads were obtained from each sample. First-strand cDNA was synthesized from all RNA with the Mint cDNA synthesis kit, primed by a TRBC-specific oligonucleotide. Following uracil-DNA glycosylase treatment, a first 18-cycle PCR with universal primers M1SS and BC2_uni_R was performed on all cDNA. The paper's processing steps were these. Each sample was normalized by randomly selecting 1 million high-quality reads, each carrying a distinct molecular identifier. Reads sharing molecular identifiers were discarded rather than binned into consensus sequences. MiTCR, with a Q25 quality threshold and the strictest error-elimination algorithm, was used for CDR3 identification, clonotype clustering and error correction. A nonparametric unseen species model using Euler transformation provided a lower-bound estimate of total TCR beta diversity. TCRdb took the public reads, trimmed them with fastp at Q25, ran MiXCR for clone calling and kept in-frame beta chains. Identical CDR3 protein sequences are pooled into one entry, listed with their most common genes and DNA. These V and J calls originate from TCRdb's pipeline instead of the authors' own analysis. The sample table shows about 570,000 distinct CDR3 sequences, and approximately 27% are seen once. 18% of the sample is in the top ten clones.

The roughly 39 donors, aged about 6 to 95 years, were systemically healthy Caucasian individuals from Russia. Each donor gave roughly 11 milliliters of peripheral blood, drawn into EDTA-treated Vacutainer tubes. Ficoll-Paque density-gradient centrifugation was used to isolate PBMCs, with at least 6 million per sample. Total RNA, at least 6 micrograms per sample, was extracted from PBMCs with Trizol reagent. For every donor, flow cytometry on a PBMC aliquot measured the percentage of naive CD45RAhigh/CD27high T cells. The data belong to a study of blood T cells in healthy people across ages (dated by TCRdb to the mid-2010s). Study-level background: In model experiments, template switching captured roughly one uniquely barcoded TCR beta cDNA molecule for every two T cells. To track age-related changes in TCR beta repertoire diversity, the study relied on deep sequencing normalized with unique cDNA molecular identifiers. Four age groups were formed from the donors: young (average roughly 15 years), middle-aged (less than 40), aged (62) and long-lived (82). To avoid experimental bias, donors of different ages were spread randomly across the sequencing lanes. The study analyzed two additional independent replicas of 1 million unique cDNA reads from the same blood draw for two donors, one aged 18 to 30 and one aged 80 or older.

The germline V gene yields SGHTA for CDR1 and FQGNSA for CDR2. V gives up 3 bases and J gives up 2 bases, and the segment between their germline ends measures 16 bases. Taken from cysteine to phenylalanine, the CDR3 has 16 residues. The DNA shown is the 48-base CDR3, in frame from base 1. Summary of the overall study and its limitations: Observed TCR beta diversity correlated strongly with the percentage of naive T cells measured by flow cytometry. The CMV infection status of donors was not known, potentially confounding age-related changes in expanded clonotypes. Observed TCR beta diversity per million T cells fell roughly linearly with age, and a significant reduction was already apparent by age around 36. Bulk unsorted PBMC profiling prevented conclusive comparison of naive and antigen-experienced compartments. Compared with the aged group, the long-lived group had more naive CD4+ T cells, fewer expanded clones and increased TCR diversity, a pattern suggesting age selection. Estimates of total diversity from one million sequenced T cells were regarded as lower bounds and underestimates.

This clonotype was sampled from a woman in her 70s in good health. This receptor chain uses TRBV7-2 and TRBJ2-5, with TRBD2 perhaps the D gene, on 6 matching bases. What was sequenced was blood. CDR3 sequence: CASSFNIGTLQETQYF. The DNA sequence is given as TGTGCCAGCAGCTTTAACATCGGGACTCTTCAAGAGACCCAGTACTTC.